Listed below are T cell receptor beta chains from one sample, sequenced in a study of shared clonotypes between healthy human individuals. Clones were sequenced by immunoSEQ multiplex PCR, and TCRdb holds only the in-frame ones, with some missing. The sample shows around 750,000 clones, approximately 79% of them seen only once. Sequencing input: memory CD4+ T cells sorted from blood. The receptors shown here come from a woman aged 30 to 39 in good health. Both conserved end residues are part of each CDR3. D genes are given only for firm matches. The listing skips clone size in some rows; elsewhere it reads once, few, many or a size class.

D gene,clone size,V gene,J gene,CDR3 protein,CDR3 DNA
TRBD1,once,TRBV11-3,TRBJ2-7,CASSAGGASGYEQYF,TGTGCCAGCAGCGCAGGGGGCGCGTCCGGATACGAGCAGTACTTC
NA,many,TRBV5-1,TRBJ2-3,CASSPQRSRGVSTDTQYF,TGCGCCAGCAGCCCCCAGCGTTCACGCGGGGTGAGCACAGATACGCAGTATTTT
TRBD1,NA,TRBV28,TRBJ1-2,CASTTGGQNYGYTF,TGTGCCAGCACCACAGGGGGACAGAACTATGGCTACACCTTC
NA,NA,TRBV29-1,TRBJ1-1,CSVGWGNTEAFF,TGCAGCGTGGGATGGGGGAACACTGAAGCTTTCTTT
TRBD1,NA,TRBV28,TRBJ2-3,CASSFRGPDTDTQYF,TGTGCCAGCAGTTTTAGGGGGCCGGACACAGATACGCAGTATTTT
TRBD1,NA,TRBV13,TRBJ2-3,CASSFGDRVNTQYF,TGTGCCAGCAGCTTTGGGGACAGGGTGAATACGCAGTATTTT
NA,NA,TRBV27,TRBJ1-2,CASSLFPSGRSNGYTF,TGTGCCAGCAGTTTATTCCCGTCAGGGAGATCAAATGGCTACACCTTC
NA,few,TRBV30,TRBJ1-3,CAWSVNRKHSFRNTIYF,TGTGCCTGGAGTGTAAACCGTAAGCATTCATTTCGAAACACCATATATTTT
NA,NA,TRBV2,TRBJ2-7,CASSVGTSPWEQYF,TGTGCCAGCAGTGTTGGGACCAGCCCGTGGGAGCAGTACTTC
NA,NA,TRBV6-1,TRBJ1-3,CASSELGYTIYF,TGTGCCAGCAGTGAATTGGGATACACCATATATTTT
NA,NA,TRBV12-5,TRBJ1-2,CASGLTGFGYTF,TGTGCTAGTGGACTTACAGGGTTTGGCTACACCTTC
NA,NA,TRBV7-9,TRBJ2-1,CASSPSGYSYNEQFF,TGTGCCAGCAGCCCCAGCGGATACTCCTACAATGAGCAGTTCTTC
NA,few,TRBV4-1,TRBJ2-4,CASSQDRQRLAKNIQYF,TGCGCCAGCAGCCAAGATAGGCAGCGACTAGCCAAAAACATTCAGTACTTC
TRBD1,NA,TRBV4-2,TRBJ2-6,CASSRGQGAGANVLTF,TGTGCCAGCAGCCGAGGACAGGGGGCGGGGGCCAACGTCCTGACTTTC
NA,NA,TRBV27,TRBJ2-5,CASSLSVVRRQETQYF,TGTGCCAGCAGTTTATCGGTGGTGAGGCGCCAAGAGACCCAGTACTTC
NA,NA,TRBV29-1,TRBJ1-2,CSVGGGYGYTF,TGCAGCGTAGGTGGAGGCTATGGCTACACCTTC
NA,NA,TRBV5-4,TRBJ1-1,CASSLGAKGTEAFF,TGTGCCAGCAGCTTGGGAGCAAAGGGGACTGAAGCTTTCTTT
TRBD2,NA,TRBV27,TRBJ2-3,CASSLSGLAGVPDTQYF,TGTGCCAGCAGTTTATCTGGGCTAGCGGGAGTTCCAGATACGCAGTATTTT
TRBD1,NA,TRBV7-2,TRBJ2-7,CASSPATGPYEQYF,TGTGCCAGCAGCCCAGCGACAGGGCCCTACGAGCAGTACTTC
NA,NA,TRBV28,TRBJ2-7,CASSGPGTTRHYEQYF,TGTGCCAGCAGCGGGCCGGGGACCACAAGACACTACGAGCAGTACTTC
TRBD1,NA,TRBV7-9,TRBJ1-2,CASSERTGGIGVYGYTF,TGTGCCAGCAGCGAACGGACAGGGGGCATTGGAGTCTATGGCTACACCTTC
NA,NA,TRBV9,TRBJ2-2,CASSVDFGELFF,TGTGCCAGCAGCGTAGATTTTGGGGAGCTGTTTTTT
NA,once,TRBV10-3,TRBJ1-4,CAIRRALNEKLFF,TGTGCCATACGACGGGCATTGAATGAAAAACTGTTTTTT
NA,NA,TRBV10-2,TRBJ2-7,CASSESGGSAREQYF,TGCGCCAGCAGTGAGTCTGGGGGTAGCGCCCGTGAGCAGTACTTC
TRBD2,NA,TRBV25-1,TRBJ2-2,CASSGLAATGELFF,TGTGCCAGCAGCGGACTAGCGGCCACCGGGGAGCTGTTTTTT
TRBD2,NA,TRBV11-1,TRBJ2-7,CASSFDLAGGAYEQYF,TGTGCCAGCAGCTTCGACCTAGCGGGAGGTGCCTACGAGCAGTACTTC
TRBD1,NA,TRBV19,TRBJ2-2,CASSGTATGELLF,TGTGCCAGTAGCGGGACAGCCACCGGGGAGCTGCTTTTT
NA,NA,TRBV5-5,TRBJ2-7,CASSGTYEQYF,TGTGCCAGCAGCGGAACCTACGAGCAGTACTTC
NA,NA,TRBV27,TRBJ2-1,CASSSWGSPYNEQFF,TGTGCCAGCAGCTCCTGGGGATCTCCCTACAATGAGCAGTTCTTC
NA,few,TRBV28,TRBJ2-3,CASSRPGTDTQYF,TGTGCCAGCAGTAGGCCGGGCACAGATACGCAGTATTTT
NA,NA,TRBV19,TRBJ1-1,CASSMGRRGGNTEAFF,TGTGCCAGTAGTATGGGCCGGAGGGGTGGAAACACTGAAGCTTTCTTT
NA,NA,TRBV29-1,TRBJ2-7,CSVRTDGYEQYF,TGCAGCGTAAGGACGGATGGCTACGAGCAGTACTTC
NA,NA,TRBV27,TRBJ1-1,CASSTTGTEAFF,TGTGCCAGCAGTACTACAGGGACTGAAGCTTTCTTT
TRBD1,NA,TRBV6-1,TRBJ1-1,CASNPTGTNTEAFF,TGTGCCAGCAACCCGACAGGGACGAACACTGAAGCTTTCTTT
NA,NA,TRBV11-2,TRBJ1-4,CASSSLGGEKLFF,TGTGCCAGCAGCTCGCTCGGCGGAGAAAAACTGTTTTTT
TRBD2,once,TRBV10-3,TRBJ2-1,CAISEKGGDHNEQFF,TGTGCCATCAGTGAAAAGGGAGGGGACCACAATGAGCAGTTCTTC
NA,NA,TRBV7-8,TRBJ1-3,CASSPPRRFNSGNTIYF,TGTGCCAGCAGCCCTCCCCGCCGGTTCAACTCTGGAAACACCATATATTTT
NA,once,TRBV25-1,TRBJ1-4,CASSALQTGQREKLFF,TGTGCCAGCAGTGCGTTACAAACAGGGCAGCGGGAAAAACTGTTTTTT
NA,NA,TRBV28,TRBJ1-1,CASSRSWGITEAFF,TGTGCCAGCAGTCGATCTTGGGGCATCACTGAAGCTTTCTTT
NA,NA,TRBV19,TRBJ2-7,CASASEGLSYEQYF,TGTGCCAGTGCTAGCGAGGGCCTTTCCTACGAGCAGTACTTC
NA,NA,TRBV9,TRBJ1-1,CASSVSGNTEAFF,TGTGCCAGCAGCGTATCAGGGAACACTGAAGCTTTCTTT
NA,NA,TRBV18,TRBJ2-5,CASSPSQSETQYF,TGTGCCAGCTCACCATCGCAGTCGGAGACCCAGTACTTC
TRBD2,NA,TRBV10-1,TRBJ2-4,CASSESGSAVQYF,TGCGCCAGCAGTGAAAGCGGGAGTGCCGTTCAGTACTTC
TRBD2,NA,TRBV5-1,TRBJ2-1,CASYSGATSGRATYNEQFF,TGCGCCTCCTACTCTGGGGCCACTAGCGGGAGGGCGACCTACAATGAGCAGTTCTTC
NA,NA,TRBV2,TRBJ1-5,CASRAGSRSNQPQHF,TGTGCCAGCAGAGCCGGGTCCAGAAGCAATCAGCCCCAGCATTTT
TRBD2,few,TRBV5-1,TRBJ2-3,CASSLTTSASTDTQYF,TGCGCCAGCAGCCTAACGACTAGCGCCTCCACAGATACGCAGTATTTT
TRBD1,few,TRBV7-3,TRBJ2-6,CASNPRTGVSGANVLTF,TGTGCCAGCAACCCGAGGACAGGAGTTTCTGGGGCCAACGTCCTGACTTTC